These 31 T cell receptor beta chains originate from one sample sequenced in a study of OX40 agonist ivuxolimab in advanced cancers. Generated by immunoSEQ multiplex PCR, the TCRdb table keeps only in-frame clones and is missing some. The sample shows some 70,000 clones, around four fifths of them seen only once. The sequencing here drew on CD4+ or CD8+ T cells sorted from blood, taken in a trial of the OX40 agonist ivuxolimab. The source of these receptors is an adult with an advanced solid tumor such as melanoma, head and neck, liver or kidney cancer.

The rearrangement links TRBV4-3 to TRBJ2-7, with 7 nucleotides matching TRBD2. The CDR3 is 14 amino acids. Germline V gives CDR1 LGHNA, CDR2 YSLEER. The V and J ends lost 1 base and 6 bases, in that order; junction bases with no gene match: 6. The CDR3 DNA reads as TGCGCCAGCAGCCAAGTGGCGGGAGACAGCGAGCAGTACTTC. This gives the protein CASSQVAGDSEQYF.

This chain connects TRBV7-2 to TRBJ1-2; no clear D gene. V lost 0 bases and J lost 2, with 7 bases in between. This CDR3 region has 14 residues. The V gene's germline CDR1 is SGHTA and CDR2 FQGNSA. CDR3 protein: CASSLAYRNYGYTF. The CDR3 DNA follows: TGTGCCAGCAGCTTAGCTTACAGAAACTATGGCTACACCTTC.

V usage is TRBV9 and J usage is TRBJ2-7; tentative D call: TRBD2 (5 bases). V was cut by 1 base and J by 8 bases, with 10 bases left in between. This CDR3 contains 12 residues. From germline, CDR1 is SGDLS and CDR2 YYNGEE. CDR3 region: CASSVSGGKQYF. The CDR3, as DNA: TGTGCCAGCAGCGTATCAGGAGGCAAGCAGTACTTC. Full variable domain (rest looked up from reference TRBV9 and TRBJ2-7): DSGVTQTPKHLITATGQRVTLRCSPRSGDLSVYWYQQSLDQGLQFLIQYYNGEERAKGNILERFSAQQFPDLHSELNLSSLELGDSALYFCASSVSGGKQYFGPGTRLTVT.

This clone showed up just once. The genes are TRBV9 and TRBJ2-6; TRBD2 might be the D (7 bases). The V gene lost 6 bases and the J gene lost 1 base, with 20 bases spanning the gap. The CDR3 totals 18 residues. CDR1 is SGDLS and CDR2 is YYNGEE in the germline V gene. As DNA, the CDR3 is TGTGCCAGCACCTACTCTACGGGGGGCGCTTCTGGGGCCAACGTCCTGACTTTC. It specifies CASTYSTGGASGANVLTF. The whole variable domain, remainder taken from reference TRBV9 and TRBJ2-6, is DSGVTQTPKHLITATGQRVTLRCSPRSGDLSVYWYQQSLDQGLQFLIQYYNGEERAKGNILERFSAQQFPDLHSELNLSSLELGDSALYFCASTYSTGGASGANVLTFGAGSRLTVL.

The rearrangement links TRBV13 to TRBJ2-7, with TRBD1 identical over 10 bases. CDR1 and CDR2 (germline): PRHDT, FYEKMQ (reference sequence). The CDR3 runs 13 residues. Unmatched junction bases numbered 9, after V lost 4 bases and J lost 12 bases. DNA of the CDR3: TGTGCCAGCAGCTCCCGGGACAGGGGAATGCCGTACTTC. It translates to CASSSRDRGMPYF.

The rearrangement links TRBV5-1 to TRBJ1-1, with D possibly TRBD1 on 6 matching bases. Trimming cost V 4 bases and J 1 base, with 11 bases left between them. Per the germline V gene, CDR1 is SGHRS and CDR2 is YFSETQ. The CDR3 runs to 14 residues. CDR3 DNA sequence: TGCGCCAGCAGCACCCTAGGGGGGAACACTGAAGCTTTCTTT. It codes for CASSTLGGNTEAFF.

The rearrangement joins TRBV6-1 to TRBJ2-2; no clear D. Per the germline V gene, CDR1 is MNHNS and CDR2 is SASEGT. Trimming cost V 3 bases and J 3 bases, with 5 bases left between them. This CDR3 region has 13 residues. DNA of the CDR3: TGTGCCAGCAGTGAGATCCACACCGGGGAGCTGTTTTTT. This sequence encodes CASSEIHTGELFF.

The V call is TRBV28, the J call TRBJ2-7, with D unclear. The V end lost 6 bases, the J end lost 3 bases, and 12 bases lay between the germline ends. The germline gives CDR1 MDHEN, CDR2 SYDVKM. The CDR3 covers 13 residues. CDR3 amino acids: CASRGTRGYEQYV. For the CDR3, the DNA is TGTGCCAGCAGGGGCACCCGTGGCTACGAGCAGTACGTC.

This clone was observed a few times. J is TRBJ2-5 and V is TRBV5-1, with 7 bases that match TRBD1. This CDR3 is built from 16 residues. Germline V gene lookup returns CDR1 SGHRS and CDR2 YFSETQ. V shed 0 bases, J shed 5 bases, and the junction held 10 bases outside the gene matches. CDR3 residues: CASSLGRGGQWETQYF. Written as DNA, the CDR3 is TGCGCCAGCAGCTTGGGTCGAGGGGGACAGTGGGAGACCCAGTACTTC.

The V and J genes are TRBV25-1 and TRBJ1-6, with D uncertain. Between the trimmed V and J ends, which lost 3 bases and 8 bases, there was a span of 8 bases. The CDR3 has 13 amino acids. Germline V CDR1 and CDR2: MGHDK, SYGVNS. The CDR3 bases are TGTGCCAGCAGTGAGGGGTGGGATTCACCCCTCCACTTT. This sequence encodes CASSEGWDSPLHF. Drawing the rest from reference TRBV25-1 and TRBJ1-6, the complete variable domain is EADIYQTPRYLVIGTGKKITLECSQTMGHDKMYWYQQDPGMELHLIHYSYGVNSTEKGDLSSESTVSRIRTEHFPLTLESARPSHTSQYLCASSEGWDSPLHFGNGTRLTVT.

The chain joins TRBV6-6 to TRBJ2-1; 8 nucleotides align to TRBD1. V lost 2 bases, J lost 5 bases, and 5 bases stayed unmatched. Germline-derived CDR1 and CDR2 are MNHNY and SVGAGI (reference sequence). CDR3 size: 15 residues. The CDR3 loop is CASSYTDRGHNEQFF. The CDR3 DNA reads as TGTGCCAGCAGTTACACCGACAGGGGTCACAATGAGCAGTTCTTC.

This clone was recorded only once. The chain combines TRBV4-2 with TRBJ2-5, with D tentatively TRBD1 or TRBD2 (5 bases each). The CDR3 contains 14 residues. V was trimmed by 0 bases and J by 7 bases, leaving 12 bases between them. Germline values: CDR1 LGHNA, CDR2 YNFKEQ. In nucleotides, the CDR3 is TGTGCCAGCAGCCAAGAGACCACTAGGGGGACCCAGTACTTC. It codes for CASSQETTRGTQYF.

The V call is TRBV5-6, the J call TRBJ2-7, with D perhaps matching TRBD1 or TRBD2 (5 bases each). Trimming left V 0 bases short and J 1 base short, with 8 bases between. This CDR3 is 14 amino acids long. CDR1 SGHDT and CDR2 YYEEEE come from the germline V gene. This CDR3 is CASSLGDGSYEQYF. CDR3 DNA sequence: TGTGCCAGCAGCTTGGGGGACGGTTCCTACGAGCAGTACTTC.

The CDR3, as DNA: TGCGCCAGCAGCCGGGACAGCACGAACACTGAAGCTTTCTTT. Its translation: CASSRDSTNTEAFF. The chain is built from TRBV5-1 and TRBJ1-1; 7 nucleotides align to TRBD1. The CDR3 consists of 14 residues. V gave up 4 bases and J gave up 1 base; unmatched junction bases: 4. From germline, CDR1 is SGHRS and CDR2 YFSETQ.

V usage is TRBV18 and J usage is TRBJ2-3, with D unclear. CDR3 size: 15 residues. Trimming took 1 base from V and 0 from J, leaving 8 bases between them. The germline V gene has CDR1 KGHSH and CDR2 LQKENI. CDR3 protein: CASSPQGSSTDTQYF. Here the CDR3 DNA reads TGTGCCAGCTCACCACAGGGATCTAGCACAGATACGCAGTATTTT.

The V and J genes are TRBV5-1 and TRBJ2-2; D might be TRBD2 (5 bases). CDR1 and CDR2 (germline): SGHRS, YFSETQ. Trimming left V 7 bases short and J 7 bases short, with 11 bases between. The CDR3 sequence is 12 residues long. Written as DNA, the CDR3 is TGCGCCAGCGGGAGTAGCGTCGGGGAGCTGTTTTTT. This translates into CASGSSVGELFF.

This clone occurred once. The chain carries TRBV27 and TRBJ2-7; D perhaps matches TRBD1 (5 bases). CDR1 is MNHEY, CDR2 SMNVEV, per germline (reference sequence). Trimming took off 8 bases at V and 4 bases at J, with 21 bases between the two ends. The CDR3 has 15 amino acids. Here the CDR3 reads CASRPTGQRIYEQYF. As DNA, the CDR3 is TGTGCCAGCCGCCCCACCGGACAACGAATTTACGAGCAGTACTTC.

This chain joins TRBV11-2 and TRBJ1-2; 7 nucleotides match TRBD1. The CDR3 runs to 15 residues. The junction had 6 bases not matched to a gene; V was cut back by 1 base and J by 4 bases. Germline assignment: CDR1 SGHAT and CDR2 FQNNGV. CDR3 bases: TGTGCCAGCAGCTTAGGACAGGGAGTTGGCTATGGCTACACCTTC. Its protein product is CASSLGQGVGYGYTF.

The chain recombines TRBV2 with TRBJ2-1; TRBD2 might be the D (6 bases). The CDR3 spans 16 residues. V dropped 7 bases and J dropped 3 bases, with 19 bases sitting between them. Germline V gene lookup returns CDR1 SNHLY and CDR2 FYNNEI. CDR3 nucleotide sequence: TGTGCCAGCAATTCGGGACTGCCTGGAGGCTACAATGAGCAGTTCTTC. It encodes CASNSGLPGGYNEQFF.

The V call is TRBV10-3, the J call TRBJ2-1; D gene uncertain. The CDR3 length is 13 residues. Germline CDR1 is ENHRY and CDR2 is SYGVKD. Trimming left V 2 bases short and J 8 bases short, with 10 bases between. CDR3 in amino acids: CAISEAPAYEQFF. DNA of the CDR3: TGTGCCATCAGTGAGGCCCCTGCGTATGAGCAGTTCTTC.

V gene TRBV28 combines with J gene TRBJ1-2; D is possibly TRBD1 (6 bases). The germline V gene encodes CDR1 MDHEN and CDR2 SYDVKM. Trimming left V 3 bases short and J 3 bases short, with 17 bases between. The CDR3 totals 16 residues. In DNA form, the CDR3 reads TGTGCCAGCAGTTTGGGGACACCGAGTTATTACTATGGCTACACCTTC. Amino acid sequence: CASSLGTPSYYYGYTF.

The CDR3 DNA is TGTGCCAGCAGTTTACTTGGACGGGGGGAAGGGGCCCTCCACTTT. Encoded protein: CASSLLGRGEGALHF. The V and J genes are TRBV27 and TRBJ1-6; TRBD1 is a possible D gene (5 bases). Germline V CDR1 and CDR2: MNHEY, SMNVEV (reference sequence). V was pared by 2 bases and J by 14 bases, with 19 bases between. The CDR3 spans 15 residues.

The genes are TRBV5-1 and TRBJ1-3; D is unresolved. Trimming took off 0 bases at V and 1 base at J, with 8 bases between the two ends. Germline V gene data show CDR1 as SGHRS and CDR2 as YFSETQ. The CDR3 contains 15 residues. The CDR3 loop reads CASSLGGQSGNTIYF. The DNA of the CDR3 is TGCGCCAGCAGCTTGGGAGGTCAGTCTGGAAACACCATATATTTT.

This clone appeared once. This rearrangement joins TRBV27 to TRBJ2-1; D is unclear. V lost 0 bases to trimming and J lost 0 bases, with 6 bases between them. The germline V gene has CDR1 MNHEY and CDR2 SMNVEV (reference sequence). CDR3 length: 15 residues. DNA of the CDR3: TGTGCCAGCAGTTTATCCTCAAGCTCCTACAATGAGCAGTTCTTC. As protein: CASSLSSSSYNEQFF.

The chain links TRBV6-5 to TRBJ2-1; D is uncertain. Deletions cut 5 bases from V and 2 bases from J, with 13 bases between. This CDR3 spans 15 amino acids. Looked up from germline, CDR1 is MNHEY and CDR2 is SVGAGI. CDR3 protein: CASSPGGDTYNEQFF. Written as DNA, the CDR3 is TGTGCCAGCAGTCCGGGCGGAGATACCTACAATGAGCAGTTCTTC.

The genes are TRBV11-2 and TRBJ2-3; D ambiguous. Germline loops: CDR1 SGHAT, CDR2 FQNNGV. Trimming took off 3 bases at V and 8 bases at J, with 9 bases between the two ends. The CDR3 is 12 residues long. The CDR3 DNA reads TGTGCCAGCAGCTTGAGCGAGAGTACGCAGTATTTT. This sequence encodes CASSLSESTQYF.

The count of this clone is one. This chain links TRBV19 with TRBJ2-3; D possibly uses TRBD1 or TRBD2 (6 bases each). This CDR3 spans 14 amino acids. CDR1 and CDR2 (germline): LNHDA, SQIVND (reference sequence). V was shortened by 8 bases and J by 2 bases, with 14 bases between the two germline ends. The CDR3 here is CASRTGANTDTQYF. The DNA of the CDR3 is TGTGCCAGTCGTACGGGGGCCAACACAGATACGCAGTATTTT.

The chain uses TRBV19 and TRBJ2-5, with a tentative D call TRBD1 (5 bases). The V end was cut by 3 bases, the J end by 3 bases, with 14 bases between. The germline V gene has CDR1 LNHDA and CDR2 SQIVND (reference sequence). There are 15 residues in the CDR3. The CDR3: CASSMVRQQKETQYF. The CDR3 DNA sequence: TGTGCCAGTAGTATGGTACGACAGCAGAAAGAGACCCAGTACTTC.

The chain links TRBV21-1 to TRBJ2-4; the table names TRBD1, a call not compared with the DNA. TRBV21-1 is shown as a pseudogene. The CDR3 consists of 18 residues. As DNA, the CDR3 is TGTGCCAGCAGCAAAGGGTACGGGACAGGGTATACCAAAAACATTCAGTACTTC. As protein: CASSKGYGTGYTKNIQYF.

The chain combines TRBV5-1 with TRBJ2-1; D unclear. Trimming took off 0 bases at V and 0 bases at J, with 10 bases between the two ends. This CDR3 comprises 16 residues. Germline V gene lookup returns CDR1 SGHRS and CDR2 YFSETQ. CDR3 loop: CASSLERSSSYNEQFF. In DNA, the CDR3 is TGCGCCAGCAGCTTGGAGCGCTCTAGCTCCTACAATGAGCAGTTCTTC.

In the case of this clone: Germline is not matched at one junction end, which may reflect a read error. The J gene is TRBJ2-5, the V gene TRBV7-7, with a tentative D call TRBD2 (5 bases). CDR3 length: 14 amino acids. Germline values: CDR1 SSHAT, CDR2 FNYEAQ (reference sequence). The CDR3 DNA reads as TGTGCTAGCAGCTTATTCCGGGGTAGGGAGACCCAGTACTTC. Translation gives CASSLFRGRETQYF.